This T cell receptor beta chain was captured by sequencing in a study of OX40 agonist ivuxolimab in advanced cancers. Turning to the study itself: Patients achieving partial responses numbered three: one hepatocellular carcinoma case and two cutaneous melanoma cases. Study results and limitations: Clonal expansion by week 6 occurred in CD4+ and CD8+ blood T cells (at 0.1 to 3.0 mg/kg). Expanded clones were, on average, more numerous among CD8+ T cells than CD4+.

V was shortened by 5 bases and J by 3 bases, with 20 bases between the two germline ends. Germline values: CDR1 LNHDA, CDR2 SQIVND (reference sequence). CDR3 size: 17 residues. Produced via immunoSEQ multiplex PCR; TCRdb's table is partial and in-frame only. This sample has about 61,000 clones; about 86% occur once, and the top ten carry roughly 0.5%. Autoimmune disease history or systemic immunosuppression excluded patients. A few counts support this clone. What it binds is unknown. This sequence originates from an adult with an advanced solid tumor such as melanoma, head and neck, liver or kidney cancer. The sequencing here drew on CD4+ or CD8+ T cells sorted from blood, taken in a trial of the OX40 agonist ivuxolimab. V and J are TRBV19 and TRBJ1-5; possible D gene TRBD1, 6 bases. The CDR3 protein is CASSPAGAQALNQPQHF. The CDR3 region has the DNA TGTGCCAGTAGTCCCGCAGGGGCCCAGGCCCTCAATCAGCCCCAGCATTTT.